This is a list of T cell receptor beta chains from one sample in a study of PD-L1 blockade in urothelial cancer. The method was immunoSEQ multiplex PCR; TCRdb's version includes in-frame clones alone and lacks a portion of them. The sample has fewer than 45,000 clones, 70% to 90% seen once; the top ten hold more than 20%. Here the sequenced sample was PBMCs, taken around atezolizumab (anti-PD-L1) treatment. These receptor sequences come from a donor at least 40 years old with urothelial cancer. Both conserved end residues are part of each CDR3. A D gene is named only where the DNA matches it firmly. Part of the rows lack a size; the others show once, few, many or a class for expanded clones.

J: TRBJ2-7
size: .
D: .
V: TRBV9
DNA: TGTGCCAGCAGCGTGGGCGACTTGGGGGGATGGGGCGACGAGCAGTACTTC
CDR3: CASSVGDLGGWGDEQYF

J: TRBJ1-3
size: .
D: .
V: TRBV27
DNA: TGTGCCAGCAGCCCCGACCAGGGGCGCTCTGGAAACACCATATATTTT
CDR3: CASSPDQGRSGNTIYF

J: TRBJ2-2
size: .
D: TRBD2
V: TRBV11-2
DNA: TGTGCCAGCAGCTTAGGCGGGGGGAACACCGGGGAGCTGTTTTTT
CDR3: CASSLGGGNTGELFF

J: TRBJ2-5
size: .
D: .
V: TRBV14
DNA: TGTGCCAACCCCCAGGGGTCGTGGGAGACCCAGTACTTC
CDR3: CANPQGSWETQYF

J: TRBJ2-7
size: .
D: .
V: TRBV11-3
DNA: TGTGCCAGCAGCGGGAGTACCTCCCCCAAGGCGTGGGAGCAGTACTTC
CDR3: CASSGSTSPKAWEQYF

J: TRBJ1-3
size: .
D: .
V: TRBV9
DNA: TGTGCCAGCAGCGTAGGGGGGGTACCCTCTGGAAACACCATATATTTT
CDR3: CASSVGGVPSGNTIYF

J: TRBJ2-7
size: .
D: .
V: TRBV19
DNA: TGTGCCAGTAGTGGGGTGGGAGCGGAGTCATCCTACGAGCAGTACTTC
CDR3: CASSGVGAESSYEQYF

J: TRBJ2-7
size: .
D: TRBD2
V: TRBV6-5
DNA: TGTGCCAGCAGTTACCCGGGGAGGGCCGGCGAGCAGTACTTC
CDR3: CASSYPGRAGEQYF

J: TRBJ2-5
size: .
D: TRBD2
V: TRBV4-1
DNA: TGCGCCAGCAGCCAAGAGGGGGCGACTAGCGGAGGGGAGACCCAGTACTTC
CDR3: CASSQEGATSGGETQYF

J: TRBJ2-3
size: .
D: .
V: TRBV7-9
DNA: TGTGCCAGCAGCTTAGCCGCGACAGCCAGCACAGATACGCAGTATTTT
CDR3: CASSLAATASTDTQYF

J: TRBJ2-1
size: .
D: TRBD2
V: TRBV7-9
DNA: TGTGCCAGCAGCCCCCAGCGGGATGGGCAGTTCTTC
CDR3: CASSPQRDGQFF

J: TRBJ2-7
size: .
D: TRBD2
V: TRBV7-2
DNA: TGTGCTAGCAGCGGGGGGGCTTATACCTACGAGCAGTACTTC
CDR3: CASSGGAYTYEQYF

J: TRBJ1-1
size: once
D: TRBD1
V: TRBV11-2
DNA: TGTGCCAGCAGCCCTAGGCGACAGGGGGCTGGGTACACTGAAGCTTTCTTT
CDR3: CASSPRRQGAGYTEAFF

J: TRBJ2-2
size: .
D: TRBD2
V: TRBV15
DNA: TGTGCCACCAGCACCACTAGCGGGATCACCGGGGAGCTGTTTTTT
CDR3: CATSTTSGITGELFF

J: TRBJ2-4
size: .
D: .
V: TRBV5-1
DNA: TGCGCCAGCAGCCAGAACAGGGTAGCCAAAAACATTCAGTACTTC
CDR3: CASSQNRVAKNIQYF

J: TRBJ2-3
size: .
D: TRBD1
V: TRBV9
DNA: TGTGCCAGCAGCGTAGCCCCGGGGCAGGGGGCAGATACGCAGTATTTT
CDR3: CASSVAPGQGADTQYF

J: TRBJ1-4
size: few
D: TRBD1
V: TRBV19
DNA: TGTGCCAGTAGTACGGGACAGTGGGATAATGAAAAACTGTTTTTT
CDR3: CASSTGQWDNEKLFF

J: TRBJ2-2
size: .
D: .
V: TRBV6-5
DNA: TGTGCCAGCGGGGCCCCTCCCCCCGGGGAGCTGTTTTTT
CDR3: CASGAPPPGELFF

J: TRBJ2-3
size: .
D: .
V: TRBV6-6
DNA: TGTGCCAGCAGTTATCTCCTAGCGACCAGCACAGATACGCAGTATTTT
CDR3: CASSYLLATSTDTQYF